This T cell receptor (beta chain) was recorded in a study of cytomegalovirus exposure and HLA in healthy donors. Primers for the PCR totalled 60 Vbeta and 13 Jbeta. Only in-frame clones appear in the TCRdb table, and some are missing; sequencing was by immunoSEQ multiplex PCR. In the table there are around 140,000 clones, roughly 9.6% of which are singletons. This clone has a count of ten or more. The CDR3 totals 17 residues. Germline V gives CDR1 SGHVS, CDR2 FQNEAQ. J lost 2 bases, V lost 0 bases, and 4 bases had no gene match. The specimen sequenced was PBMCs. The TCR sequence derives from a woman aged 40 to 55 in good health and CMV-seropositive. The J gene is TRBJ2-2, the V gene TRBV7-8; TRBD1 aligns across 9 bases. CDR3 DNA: TGTGCCAGCAGCTTAGCTTCACAGGGGGCCAACACCGGGGAGCTGTTTTTT. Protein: CASSLASQGANTGELFF.